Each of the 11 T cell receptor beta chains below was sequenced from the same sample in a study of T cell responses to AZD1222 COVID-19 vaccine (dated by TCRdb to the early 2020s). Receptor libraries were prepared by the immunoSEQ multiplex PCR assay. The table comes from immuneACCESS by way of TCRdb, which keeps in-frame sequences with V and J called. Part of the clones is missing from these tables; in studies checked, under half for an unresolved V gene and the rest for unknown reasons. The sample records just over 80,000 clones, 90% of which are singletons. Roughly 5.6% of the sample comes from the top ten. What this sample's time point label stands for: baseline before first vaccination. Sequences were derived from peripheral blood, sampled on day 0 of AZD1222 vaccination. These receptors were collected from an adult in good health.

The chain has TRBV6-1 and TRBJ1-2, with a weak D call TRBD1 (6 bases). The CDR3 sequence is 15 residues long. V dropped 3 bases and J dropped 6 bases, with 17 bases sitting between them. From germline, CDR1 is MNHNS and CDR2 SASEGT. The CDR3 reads CASSDLTGMTHGYTF. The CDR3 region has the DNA TGTGCCAGCAGTGACCTTACAGGGATGACCCATGGCTACACCTTC.

CDR3 in DNA: TGTGCCAGCAGCGTATTCGGGGGGACCCAAGAGACCCAGTACTTC. Its protein product is CASSVFGGTQETQYF. The chain uses TRBV9 and TRBJ2-5, with 7 nucleotides matching TRBD2. V shed 1 base, J shed 1 base, and the junction held 4 bases outside the gene matches. The CDR3 has 15 residues. Germline CDR1 and CDR2: SGDLS and YYNGEE.

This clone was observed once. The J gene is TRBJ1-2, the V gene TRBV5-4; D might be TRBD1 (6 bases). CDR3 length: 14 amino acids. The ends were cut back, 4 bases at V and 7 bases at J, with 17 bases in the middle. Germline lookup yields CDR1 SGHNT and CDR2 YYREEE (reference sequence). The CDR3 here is CASSLSQGWSGYTF. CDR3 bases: TGTGCCAGCAGCCTCTCACAGGGCTGGTCTGGCTACACCTTC.

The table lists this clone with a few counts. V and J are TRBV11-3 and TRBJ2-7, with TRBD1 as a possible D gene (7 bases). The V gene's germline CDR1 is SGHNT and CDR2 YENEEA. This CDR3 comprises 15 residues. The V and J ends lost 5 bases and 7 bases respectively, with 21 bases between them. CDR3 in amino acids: CASSVAGTAAGEQYF. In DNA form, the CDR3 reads TGTGCCAGCAGCGTTGCCGGGACAGCGGCGGGGGAGCAGTACTTC.

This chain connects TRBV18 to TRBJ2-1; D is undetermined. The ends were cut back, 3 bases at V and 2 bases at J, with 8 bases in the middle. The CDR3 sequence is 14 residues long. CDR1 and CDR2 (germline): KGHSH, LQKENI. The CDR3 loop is CASSPSITYNEQFF. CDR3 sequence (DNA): TGTGCCAGCTCACCTTCAATCACCTACAATGAGCAGTTCTTC.

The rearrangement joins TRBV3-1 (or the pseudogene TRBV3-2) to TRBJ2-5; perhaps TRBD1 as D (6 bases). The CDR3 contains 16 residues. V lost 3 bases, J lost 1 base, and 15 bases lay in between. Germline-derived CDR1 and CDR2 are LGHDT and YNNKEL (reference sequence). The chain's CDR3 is CASSHGQFGVQETQYF. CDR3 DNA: TGTGCCAGCAGCCACGGACAGTTTGGGGTCCAAGAGACCCAGTACTTC.

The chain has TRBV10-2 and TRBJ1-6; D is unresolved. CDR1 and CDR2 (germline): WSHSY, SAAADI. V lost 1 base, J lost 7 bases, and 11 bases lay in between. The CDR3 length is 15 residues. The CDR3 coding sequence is TGCGCCAGCAGTGAGTTGGGGTACCGCAATTCACCCCTCCACTTT. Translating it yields CASSELGYRNSPLHF.

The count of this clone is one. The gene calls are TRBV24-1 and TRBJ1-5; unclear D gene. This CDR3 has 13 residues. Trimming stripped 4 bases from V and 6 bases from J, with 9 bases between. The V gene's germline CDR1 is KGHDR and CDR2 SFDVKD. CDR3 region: CATSEGEGQPQHF. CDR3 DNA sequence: TGTGCCACCAGTGAGGGCGAGGGTCAGCCCCAGCATTTT.

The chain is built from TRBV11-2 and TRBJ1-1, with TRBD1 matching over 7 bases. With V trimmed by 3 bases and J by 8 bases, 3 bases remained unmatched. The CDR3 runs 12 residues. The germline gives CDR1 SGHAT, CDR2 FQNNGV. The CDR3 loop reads CASSLARGEAFF. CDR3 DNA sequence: TGTGCCAGCAGCTTGGCCAGGGGGGAAGCTTTCTTT.

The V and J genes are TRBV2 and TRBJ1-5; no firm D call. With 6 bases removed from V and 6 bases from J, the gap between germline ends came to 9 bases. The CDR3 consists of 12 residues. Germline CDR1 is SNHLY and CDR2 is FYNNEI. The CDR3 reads CASSGGSQPQHF. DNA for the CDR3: TGTGCCAGCAGCGGAGGGTCTCAGCCCCAGCATTTT. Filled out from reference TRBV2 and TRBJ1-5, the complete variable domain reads EPEVTQTPSHQVTQMGQEVILRCVPISNHLYFYWYRQILGQKVEFLVSFYNNEISEKSEIFDDQFSVERPDGSNFTLKIRSTKLEDSAMYFCASSGGSQPQHFGDGTRLSIL.

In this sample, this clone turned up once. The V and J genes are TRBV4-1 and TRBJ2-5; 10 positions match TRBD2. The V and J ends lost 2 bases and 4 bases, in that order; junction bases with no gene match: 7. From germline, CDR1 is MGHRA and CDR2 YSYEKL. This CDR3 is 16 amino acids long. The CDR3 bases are TGCGCCAGCAGCCAAAGCGGGGGGGCCAGAGGAGAGACCCAGTACTTC. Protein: CASSQSGGARGETQYF.